A selection of T cell receptor beta chains follows, all from one sample in a study of CD8 T cells in ankylosing spondylitis. MiXCR, run by TCRdb on the 5' RACE reads, gives a single entry per CDR3 protein. The table has 650,000 to 800,000 distinct CDR3 sequences, roughly 19% seen once. Sequencing was carried out using blood, either unsorted or a sorted T cell fraction (not recorded which). The receptors shown here come from a male donor with ankylosing spondylitis. CDR3s include the opening cysteine and the closing phenylalanine or tryptophan. The D gene is left open where the match is weak. Clone size is given for some rows only: seen once, a few or many times, or a class if the clone is expanded.

D,J,size,V,CDR3,DNA
.,TRBJ1-2,.,TRBV6-2/TRBV6-3,CASSKGITYGYTF,TGTGCCAGCAGCAAGGGGATTACCTATGGCTACACCTTC
TRBD2,TRBJ2-7,.,TRBV18,CASSPGLAGVTYEQYF,TGTGCCAGCTCACCGGGACTAGCGGGGGTAACCTACGAGCAGTACTTC
.,TRBJ2-1,few,TRBV5-5,CASSFRLAPYNEQFF,TGTGCCAGCAGCTTTAGGCTAGCGCCTTACAATGAGCAGTTCTTC
.,TRBJ1-5,few,TRBV5-1,CASSLEIGQPQHF,TGCGCCAGCAGCTTGGAGATAGGTCAGCCCCAGCATTTT
TRBD1,TRBJ2-5,.,TRBV7-9,CASSHRQGGETQYF,TGTGCCAGCAGCCACAGACAGGGCGGAGAGACCCAGTACTTC
.,TRBJ2-2,once,TRBV3-1,CASSARSRTGELFF,TGTGCCAGCAGCGCTCGGAGTCGCACCGGGGAGCTGTTTTTT
.,TRBJ2-4,many,TRBV7-8,CASSLALAKNIQYF,TGTGCCAGCAGCTTAGCACTAGCCAAAAACATTCAGTACTTC
.,TRBJ1-3,.,TRBV12-3/TRBV12-4,CASSPNLQVKGNTIYF,TGTGCCAGCAGTCCGAACCTACAGGTTAAGGGGAACACCATATATTTT
.,TRBJ1-1,.,TRBV20-1,CSAIKQGATEAFF,TGCAGTGCAATAAAACAGGGTGCCACTGAAGCTTTCTTT
.,TRBJ2-7,.,TRBV5-1,CASSLAGTTHEQYF,TGCGCCAGCAGCTTGGCTGGGACGACGCACGAGCAGTACTTC
.,TRBJ2-2,.,TRBV5-1,CASRIAAREAGELFF,TGCGCCAGCAGAATTGCCGCCAGGGAGGCAGGGGAGCTGTTTTTT
TRBD2,TRBJ2-3,.,TRBV6-2/TRBV6-3,CASRHLGLAESTDTQYF,TGTGCCAGCAGACACCTGGGACTAGCGGAAAGCACAGATACGCAGTATTTT
TRBD1,TRBJ2-7,many,TRBV5-1,CASSLQGPSYEQYF,TGTGCCAGCAGCTTACAGGGGCCCTCCTACGAGCAGTACTTC
.,TRBJ2-1,.,TRBV5-1,CASSLDRGNNEQFF,TGCGCCAGCAGCTTGGACAGAGGAAACAATGAGCAGTTCTTC
TRBD1,TRBJ2-7,once,TRBV7-8,CASSARQWDRGDEQYF,TGTGCCAGCAGCGCGAGACAATGGGACAGGGGGGACGAGCAGTACTTC
TRBD2,TRBJ2-1,few,TRBV7-2,CASSFRRLAIDEQFF,TGTGCCAGCAGCTTTCGGCGACTAGCAATCGATGAGCAGTTCTTC
.,TRBJ2-3,.,TRBV20-1,CSARIGGTDTQYF,TGCAGTGCTAGGATCGGGGGCACAGATACGCAGTATTTT
.,TRBJ2-1,.,TRBV5-1,CASSSLTGVGEQFF,TGCGCCAGCAGCTCCCTGACTGGGGTCGGCGAGCAGTTCTTC
.,TRBJ2-3,.,TRBV19,CASISTAASGDTQYF,TGTGCCAGTATTTCGACAGCCGCTTCGGGAGATACGCAGTATTTT
.,TRBJ1-3,few,TRBV3-1,CASSQVSSVTGNTIYF,TGTGCCAGCAGCCAAGTTTCCTCGGTCACTGGAAACACCATATATTTT
.,TRBJ1-2,.,TRBV27,CASSLSQGFDGYTF,TGTGCCAGCAGTTTATCACAGGGTTTTGACGGCTACACCTTC
.,TRBJ1-5,few,TRBV20-1,CSARDGQGGDQPQHF,TGCAGTGCTAGAGACGGTCAGGGTGGGGATCAGCCCCAGCATTTT
TRBD1,TRBJ2-2,.,TRBV4-3,CASSLGQGLTGELFF,TGCGCCAGCAGCCTCGGACAGGGGTTGACCGGGGAGCTGTTTTTT
.,TRBJ1-2,many,TRBV7-9,CASTRSGTNYGYTF,TGTGCCAGCACCCGGTCAGGGACTAACTATGGCTACACCTTC
.,TRBJ1-1,.,TRBV20-1,CSGNREPNTEAFF,TGCAGTGGAAACAGGGAACCCAACACTGAAGCTTTCTTT
.,TRBJ2-5,few,TRBV2,CASSEGIATLQETQYF,TGTGCCAGCAGTGAGGGGATAGCGACCCTACAAGAGACCCAGTACTTC
TRBD1,TRBJ2-7,few,TRBV14,CASSKTGQGTYEQYF,TGTGCCAGCAGCAAAACGGGACAGGGAACCTACGAGCAGTACTTC
.,TRBJ2-7,few,TRBV29-1,CSVVGLGLHEQYF,TGCAGCGTTGTAGGGTTGGGTCTCCACGAGCAGTACTTC
TRBD2,TRBJ2-1,many,TRBV29-1,CSVEPGLAAAEQFF,TGCAGCGTTGAACCGGGACTAGCGGCGGCGGAGCAGTTCTTC
TRBD1,TRBJ1-1,.,TRBV6-1,CASSEPGQGSEAFF,TGTGCCAGCAGTGAACCGGGACAGGGATCTGAAGCTTTCTTT
TRBD2,TRBJ2-3,.,TRBV12-3/TRBV12-4,CASSFPKTSGRTDTQYF,TGTGCCAGCAGTTTCCCCAAGACTAGCGGGAGAACAGATACGCAGTATTTT
TRBD2,TRBJ2-4,few,TRBV2,CAKATSGSNIQYF,TGTGCCAAGGCGACTAGCGGGAGCAACATTCAGTACTTC
TRBD2,TRBJ2-3,few,TRBV20-1,CSARAGLAVSTDTQYF,TGCAGTGCTAGAGCGGGACTAGCGGTTAGCACAGATACGCAGTATTTT
.,TRBJ2-3,few,TRBV5-1,CASSLPGETDTQYF,TGCGCCAGCAGCTTGCCGGGGGAGACAGATACGCAGTATTTT
TRBD1,TRBJ2-7,few,TRBV12-3/TRBV12-4,CASTRPGTGGSSYEQYF,TGTGCCAGCACCCGCCCCGGGACAGGGGGGAGCTCCTACGAGCAGTACTTC
.,TRBJ2-7,.,TRBV3-1,CASSQEIQTSLYEQYF,TGTGCCAGCAGCCAAGAAATTCAGACAAGCCTCTACGAGCAGTACTTC
.,TRBJ2-2,few,TRBV29-1,CSCGHANTGELFF,TGCAGCTGTGGGCACGCGAACACCGGGGAGCTGTTTTTT
TRBD1,TRBJ1-1,many,TRBV20-1,CSAPGTGGVNTEAFF,TGCAGTGCTCCCGGGACAGGGGGTGTGAACACTGAAGCTTTCTTT
.,TRBJ1-4,.,TRBV9,CASSVGSGQEKLFF,TGTGCCAGCAGCGTAGGATCAGGGCAAGAAAAACTGTTTTTT
TRBD1,TRBJ2-5,few,TRBV5-1,CASSWGQGAETQYF,TGCGCCAGCAGCTGGGGACAGGGGGCGGAGACCCAGTACTTC
.,TRBJ2-2,few,TRBV18,CASSPTGPLNTGELFF,TGTGCCAGCTCACCGACGGGACCCCTTAACACCGGGGAGCTGTTTTTT
TRBD2,TRBJ2-1,.,TRBV24-1,CAIGGVPGTSGREYNEQFF,TGTGCCATCGGAGGGGTCCCGGGGACTAGCGGGAGGGAATACAATGAGCAGTTCTTC
.,TRBJ2-1,few,TRBV6-1,CASSLGSWSGEQFF,TGTGCCAGCAGCCTAGGCTCCTGGTCCGGTGAGCAGTTCTTC
TRBD2,TRBJ2-1,few,TRBV5-1,CASSLDQSSGRSSYNEQFF,TGCGCCAGCAGCTTGGATCAGTCTAGCGGGAGAAGCTCCTACAATGAGCAGTTCTTC
TRBD2,TRBJ2-5,few,TRBV20-1,CSARAGTSGSLGETQYF,TGCAGTGCTCGTGCCGGGACTAGCGGGAGCCTAGGGGAGACCCAGTACTTC
.,TRBJ2-7,few,TRBV9,CASSEGGGPYEQYF,TGTGCCAGCAGCGAAGGGGGGGGACCCTACGAGCAGTACTTC
.,TRBJ2-7,.,TRBV15,CATSRESWGDRQYF,TGTGCCACCAGCAGAGAGAGTTGGGGGGATCGACAGTACTTC
TRBD2,TRBJ2-7,.,TRBV2,CASSERLAGPIEQYF,TGTGCCAGCAGTGAGAGGCTAGCGGGGCCCATCGAGCAGTACTTC